This T cell receptor beta chain emerged from a study of regulatory T cells in long-lasting Graves disease. Study in general: Prior antithyroid drug treatment in newly diagnosed Graves' patients lasted under 3 months.

Combining iRepertoire HTBI primers with Arm-PCR of CDR3 regions, the authors built TCR beta libraries. TCRdb ran MiXCR on the multiplex PCR reads and lists one entry per CDR3 protein. Among around 240,000 distinct CDR3 sequences, approximately 18% were seen once, and the ten largest hold approximately 14%. This clonotype has a count of ten or more. As to time point: newly diagnosed GD, antithyroid drugs for less than 3 months. PBMC-derived RNA was used for the TCR library. V gave up 6 bases and J gave up 5 bases; unmatched junction bases: 9. Germline values: CDR1 SGHAT, CDR2 FQNNGV. The CDR3 totals 14 residues. The data were also submitted as part of a second study, on T cells in Graves' hyperthyroidism and ophthalmopathy. That publication notes: The HTBI primer set drove a first-round RT-PCR of the TCR CDR3. In blood, most of the thyroid clonotypes expanded above 0.001 were also present.

The receptor comes from a woman aged 25-40 years with Graves disease. The chain employs TRBV11-2 and TRBJ1-1, with 7 bases matching TRBD1. This material consisted of peripheral blood mononuclear cells (PBMCs), taken at new diagnosis, from a patient treated with antithyroid drugs. CDR3 DNA sequence: TGTGCCAGCAGAGCGACAGGGCGATTAACTGAAGCTTTCTTT. As protein: CASRATGRLTEAFF.